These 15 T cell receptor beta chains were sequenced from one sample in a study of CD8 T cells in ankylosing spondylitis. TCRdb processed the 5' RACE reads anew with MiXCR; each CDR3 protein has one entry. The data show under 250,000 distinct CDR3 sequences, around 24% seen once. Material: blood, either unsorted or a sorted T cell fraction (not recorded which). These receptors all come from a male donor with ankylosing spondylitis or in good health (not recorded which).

The CDR3 reads CASSSPSAGPRTEAFF. As DNA, the CDR3 is TGTGCCAGCAGCTCACCCTCCGCCGGCCCGAGGACTGAAGCTTTCTTT. The genes are TRBV7-2 and TRBJ1-1; no reliable D call. In germline, CDR1 is SGHTA, CDR2 FQGNSA. The CDR3 runs to 16 residues. Trimming left V 4 bases short and J 5 bases short, with 20 bases between.

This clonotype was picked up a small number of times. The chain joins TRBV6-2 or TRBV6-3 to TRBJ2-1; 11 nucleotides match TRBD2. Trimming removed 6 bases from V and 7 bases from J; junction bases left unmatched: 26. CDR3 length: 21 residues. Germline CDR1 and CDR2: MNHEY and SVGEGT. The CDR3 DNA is TGTGCCAGCAGCCTCAGGGGGCCTGTTCTAGCGGGAGGACCCTCCCGGAATGAGCAGTTCTTC. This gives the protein CASSLRGPVLAGGPSRNEQFF.

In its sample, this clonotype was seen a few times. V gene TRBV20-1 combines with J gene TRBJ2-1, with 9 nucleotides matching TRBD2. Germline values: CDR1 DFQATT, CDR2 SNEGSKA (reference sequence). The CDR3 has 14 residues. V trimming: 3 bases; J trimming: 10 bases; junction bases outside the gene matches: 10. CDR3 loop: CSARDSGSSREQFF. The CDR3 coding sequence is TGCAGTGCTAGGGATAGCGGGAGCTCGAGGGAGCAGTTCTTC.

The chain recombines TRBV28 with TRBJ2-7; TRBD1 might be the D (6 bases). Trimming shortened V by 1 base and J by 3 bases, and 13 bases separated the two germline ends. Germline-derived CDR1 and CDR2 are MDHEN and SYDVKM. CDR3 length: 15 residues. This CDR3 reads CASSLLDRVNYEQYF. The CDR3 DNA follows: TGTGCCAGCAGTTTATTGGACAGAGTAAACTACGAGCAGTACTTC. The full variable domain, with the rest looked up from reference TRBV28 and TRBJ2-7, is DVKVTQSSRYLVKRTGEKVFLECVQDMDHENMFWYRQDPGLGLRLIYFSYDVKMKEKGDIPEGYSVSREKKERFSLILESASTNQTSMYLCASSLLDRVNYEQYFGPGTRLTVT.

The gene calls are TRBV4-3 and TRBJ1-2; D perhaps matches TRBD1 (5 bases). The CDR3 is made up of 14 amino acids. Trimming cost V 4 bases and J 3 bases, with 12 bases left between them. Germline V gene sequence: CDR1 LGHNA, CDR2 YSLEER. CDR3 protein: CASSRAGGDYGYTF. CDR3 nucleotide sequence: TGCGCCAGCAGCCGTGCTGGGGGTGACTATGGCTACACCTTC.

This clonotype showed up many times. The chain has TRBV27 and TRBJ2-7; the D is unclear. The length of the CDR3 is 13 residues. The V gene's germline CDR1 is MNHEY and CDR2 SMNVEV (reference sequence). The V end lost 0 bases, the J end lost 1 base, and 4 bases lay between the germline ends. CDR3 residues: CASSLSISYEQYF. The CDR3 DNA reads TGTGCCAGCAGTTTATCTATTTCCTACGAGCAGTACTTC.

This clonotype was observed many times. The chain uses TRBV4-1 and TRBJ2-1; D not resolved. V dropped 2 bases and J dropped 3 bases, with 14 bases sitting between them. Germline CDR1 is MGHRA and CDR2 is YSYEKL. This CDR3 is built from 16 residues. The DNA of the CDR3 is TGCGCCAGCAGCCAACTGGACCTATTTGTCTACAATGAGCAGTTCTTC. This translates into CASSQLDLFVYNEQFF.

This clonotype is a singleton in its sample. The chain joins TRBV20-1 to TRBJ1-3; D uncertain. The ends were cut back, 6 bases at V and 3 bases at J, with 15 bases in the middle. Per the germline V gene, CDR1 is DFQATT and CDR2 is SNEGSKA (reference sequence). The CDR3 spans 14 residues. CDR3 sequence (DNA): TGCAGTGCCCCGTCCTCGCTGCATGGAAACACCATATATTTT. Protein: CSAPSSLHGNTIYF.

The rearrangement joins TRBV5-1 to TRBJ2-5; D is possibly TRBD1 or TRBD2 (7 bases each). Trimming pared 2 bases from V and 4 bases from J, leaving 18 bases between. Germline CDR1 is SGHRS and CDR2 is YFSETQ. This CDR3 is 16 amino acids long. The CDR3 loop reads CASSLAGQGGTETQYF. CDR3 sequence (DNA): TGCGCCAGCAGCTTAGCTGGCCAGGGGGGGACAGAGACCCAGTACTTC.

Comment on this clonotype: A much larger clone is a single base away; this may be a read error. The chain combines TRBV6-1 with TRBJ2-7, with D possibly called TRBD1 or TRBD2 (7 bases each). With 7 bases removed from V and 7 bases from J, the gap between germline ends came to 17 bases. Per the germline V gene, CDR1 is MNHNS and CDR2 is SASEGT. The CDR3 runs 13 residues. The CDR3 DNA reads TGTGCCAGCAAAGACCGTCAGGGGGGGGAGCAGTACTTC. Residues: CASKDRQGGEQYF.

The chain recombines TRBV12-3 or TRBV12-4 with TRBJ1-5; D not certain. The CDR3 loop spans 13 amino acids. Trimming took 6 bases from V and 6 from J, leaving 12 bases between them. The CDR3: CASSPWGGQPQHF. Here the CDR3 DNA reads TGTGCCAGCAGCCCATGGGGAGGTCAGCCCCAGCATTTT.

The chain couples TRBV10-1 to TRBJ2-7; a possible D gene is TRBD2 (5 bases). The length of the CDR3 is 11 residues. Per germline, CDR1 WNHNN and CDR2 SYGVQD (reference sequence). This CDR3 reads CGRGPPYEQYF. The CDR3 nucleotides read TGCGGGCGAGGGCCACCCTACGAGCAGTACTTC.

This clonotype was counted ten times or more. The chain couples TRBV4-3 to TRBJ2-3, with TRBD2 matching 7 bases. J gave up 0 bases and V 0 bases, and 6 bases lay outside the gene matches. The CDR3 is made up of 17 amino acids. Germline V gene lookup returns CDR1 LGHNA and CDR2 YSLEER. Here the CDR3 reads CASSQDFTSASTDTQYF. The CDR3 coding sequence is TGCGCCAGCAGCCAAGATTTCACTAGCGCCAGCACAGATACGCAGTATTTT.

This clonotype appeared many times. CDR3 nucleotides: TGCAGCGTCAAGACCGGGACAGGGTCCAATGAGCAGTTCTTC. This gives the protein CSVKTGTGSNEQFF. The rearrangement uses TRBV29-1 and TRBJ2-1, with 9 bases lining up with TRBD1. Trimming at V came to 6 bases and at J to 6 bases, leaving 9 bases not matched to a gene. Germline CDR1 reads SQVTM; CDR2 reads ANQGSEA. This CDR3 contains 14 residues.

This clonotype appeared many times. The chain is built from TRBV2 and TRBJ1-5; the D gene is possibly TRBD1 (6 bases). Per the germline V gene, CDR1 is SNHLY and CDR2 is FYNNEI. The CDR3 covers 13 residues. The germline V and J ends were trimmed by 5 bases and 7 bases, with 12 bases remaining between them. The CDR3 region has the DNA TGTGCCAGCAGTCCGGGGGCTCGGCAGCCCCAGCATTTT. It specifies CASSPGARQPQHF. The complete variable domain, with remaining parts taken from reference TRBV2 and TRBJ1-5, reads EPEVTQTPSHQVTQMGQEVILRCVPISNHLYFYWYRQILGQKVEFLVSFYNNEISEKSEIFDDQFSVERPDGSNFTLKIRSTKLEDSAMYFCASSPGARQPQHFGDGTRLSIL.